This TCR beta chain was profiled in a study of neurological immune-mediated disorders. The length of the CDR3 is 13 residues. The germline V gene has CDR1 SEHNR and CDR2 FQNEAQ (reference sequence). The V gene lost 1 base and the J gene lost 7 bases, with 7 bases spanning the gap. TCRdb called the 5' RACE reads again in MiXCR, with one record for every CDR3 protein. The table has 20,000 to 25,000 distinct CDR3 sequences, about an eighth seen once. This clonotype was found a few times. V gene TRBV7-9 combines with J gene TRBJ1-4; no definite D call. This TCR was recovered from a woman aged 55-75 years with HTLV-1-associated myelopathy (HAM/TSP). The sequenced material came from PBMCs. The CDR3 coding sequence is TGTGCCAGCAGCTTAGGCTGGGGTGAAAAACTGTTTTTT. Its protein product is CASSLGWGEKLFF.